This is a list of T cell receptor beta chains from one sample in a study of shared clonotypes between healthy human individuals. The data were produced by immunoSEQ multiplex PCR, yet TCRdb's version contains in-frame clones alone and is incomplete. The sample shows roughly 450,000 clones, 70% to 80% of them seen only once. Sequencing input: PBMCs. Receptors were obtained from a woman aged 40 to 49 in good health. Some clones in this sample may be carry-over from other donors' samples. Both conserved end residues are part of each CDR3. Fields, in order: V gene, D gene, J gene, clone size, CDR3 DNA, CDR3 protein. D genes are given only for firm matches. Not all rows give a size; the values are once, few, many and, for expanded clones, a class.

V gene: TRBV2
D gene: -
J gene: TRBJ2-7
clone size: -
CDR3 DNA: TGTGCCAGCAGAGCCGACAGCTACGAGCAGTACTTC
CDR3 protein: CASRADSYEQYF

V gene: TRBV30
D gene: TRBD1
J gene: TRBJ1-4
clone size: -
CDR3 DNA: TGTGCCCAAATGGGACAGCCGAATGAAAAACTGTTTTTT
CDR3 protein: CAQMGQPNEKLFF

V gene: TRBV11-2
D gene: TRBD1
J gene: TRBJ2-7
clone size: -
CDR3 DNA: TGTGCCAGCAGCAGGACAGGCTACGAGCAGTACTTC
CDR3 protein: CASSRTGYEQYF

V gene: TRBV2
D gene: TRBD1
J gene: TRBJ1-2
clone size: -
CDR3 DNA: TGTGCCAGCAGTTCCGGGACAGCTCTCTATGGCTACACCTTC
CDR3 protein: CASSSGTALYGYTF

V gene: TRBV4-2
D gene: -
J gene: TRBJ2-7
clone size: -
CDR3 DNA: TGTGCCAGCAGCCAAGAGCGCTACTACGAGCAGTACTTC
CDR3 protein: CASSQERYYEQYF

V gene: TRBV25-1
D gene: -
J gene: TRBJ2-7
clone size: -
CDR3 DNA: TGTGCCAGCAGTCTAGGGTTACAGAACGAGCAGTACTTC
CDR3 protein: CASSLGLQNEQYF

V gene: TRBV5-1
D gene: -
J gene: TRBJ2-2
clone size: -
CDR3 DNA: TGCGCCAGCAGCTTAAGGGGACCCGGGGAGCTGTTTTTT
CDR3 protein: CASSLRGPGELFF

V gene: TRBV5-5
D gene: -
J gene: TRBJ2-6
clone size: once
CDR3 DNA: TGTGCCAGCAGCTTACAGGTCTACTCTGGGGCCAACGTCCTGACTTTC
CDR3 protein: CASSLQVYSGANVLTF

V gene: TRBV28
D gene: TRBD2
J gene: TRBJ2-7
clone size: once
CDR3 DNA: TGTGCCAGCAGCTTCCCGGGACTAGCGGGCGACGAGCAGTACTTC
CDR3 protein: CASSFPGLAGDEQYF

V gene: TRBV7-2
D gene: -
J gene: TRBJ1-4
clone size: -
CDR3 DNA: TGTGCCAGCAGCTTAAATCGGTTTCCGGCAGAAAAACTGTTTTTT
CDR3 protein: CASSLNRFPAEKLFF

V gene: TRBV30
D gene: TRBD1
J gene: TRBJ2-7
clone size: -
CDR3 DNA: TGTGCCTGGAGCCGAAGAGGGGGCAGGGCTAACTACGAGCAGTACTTC
CDR3 protein: CAWSRRGGRANYEQYF

V gene: TRBV7-2
D gene: TRBD2
J gene: TRBJ2-5
clone size: -
CDR3 DNA: TGTGCCAGCAGCTTAAGCCCCCCGGGACTAGCGGGAGGGGGGGCCCAGTACTTC
CDR3 protein: CASSLSPPGLAGGGAQYF

V gene: TRBV30
D gene: -
J gene: TRBJ1-6
clone size: -
CDR3 DNA: TGTGCCTGGAGTGTCTCAGAGTATAATTCACCCCTCCACTTT
CDR3 protein: CAWSVSEYNSPLHF

V gene: TRBV29-1
D gene: -
J gene: TRBJ1-1
clone size: -
CDR3 DNA: TGCAGCGTTGAGTGGGCGCCAAACACTGAAGCTTTCTTT
CDR3 protein: CSVEWAPNTEAFF

V gene: TRBV30
D gene: -
J gene: TRBJ2-3
clone size: -
CDR3 DNA: TGTGCCTGGAGTGTAGGATTTGATACGCAGTATTTT
CDR3 protein: CAWSVGFDTQYF

V gene: TRBV18
D gene: -
J gene: TRBJ2-2
clone size: -
CDR3 DNA: TGTGCCAGCTCACCCATGAGGGCTCGGACCGGGGAGCTGTTTTTT
CDR3 protein: CASSPMRARTGELFF

V gene: TRBV9
D gene: TRBD1
J gene: TRBJ2-7
clone size: -
CDR3 DNA: TGTGCCAGCAGTAATCAGGGGGAATCCTACGAGCAGTACTTC
CDR3 protein: CASSNQGESYEQYF

V gene: TRBV5-1
D gene: -
J gene: TRBJ2-3
clone size: -
CDR3 DNA: TGCGCCAGCAGCTCTGCCCAGCTCACAGATACGCAGTATTTT
CDR3 protein: CASSSAQLTDTQYF

V gene: TRBV5-1
D gene: TRBD2
J gene: TRBJ2-2
clone size: -
CDR3 DNA: TGCGCCAGCAGCCCGAGGGGACTAGCGGGAAACACCGGGGAGCTGTTTTTT
CDR3 protein: CASSPRGLAGNTGELFF

V gene: TRBV28
D gene: TRBD1
J gene: TRBJ2-2
clone size: -
CDR3 DNA: TGTGCCAGCAGCCAAATCGACAGGGACGCCGGGGAGCTGTTTTTT
CDR3 protein: CASSQIDRDAGELFF

V gene: TRBV5-4
D gene: -
J gene: TRBJ2-3
clone size: -
CDR3 DNA: TGTGCCAGCAGCTTGGGCGATTGGCGGGACGCAGATACGCAGTATTTT
CDR3 protein: CASSLGDWRDADTQYF

V gene: TRBV4-1
D gene: TRBD2
J gene: TRBJ2-3
clone size: -
CDR3 DNA: TGCGCCAGCAGCCGATCATATAGCGGGACTAGCACAGATACGCAGTATTTT
CDR3 protein: CASSRSYSGTSTDTQYF

V gene: TRBV28
D gene: TRBD2
J gene: TRBJ2-5
clone size: once
CDR3 DNA: TGTGCCAGCAGAAAGGGAGGGGAGACCCAGTACTTC
CDR3 protein: CASRKGGETQYF

V gene: TRBV18
D gene: TRBD1
J gene: TRBJ1-3
clone size: many
CDR3 DNA: TGTGCCAGCTCTCCCGGGACAGGGTTCGGAAACACCATATATTTT
CDR3 protein: CASSPGTGFGNTIYF